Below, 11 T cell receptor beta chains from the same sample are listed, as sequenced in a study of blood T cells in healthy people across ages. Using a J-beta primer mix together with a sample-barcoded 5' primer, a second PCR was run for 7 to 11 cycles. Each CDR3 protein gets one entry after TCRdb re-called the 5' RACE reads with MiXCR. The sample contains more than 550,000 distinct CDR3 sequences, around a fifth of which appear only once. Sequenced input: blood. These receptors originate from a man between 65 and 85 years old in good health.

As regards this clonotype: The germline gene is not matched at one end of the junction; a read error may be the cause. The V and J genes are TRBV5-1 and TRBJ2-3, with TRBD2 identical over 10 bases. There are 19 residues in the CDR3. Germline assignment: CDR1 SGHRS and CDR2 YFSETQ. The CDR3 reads CAISFGSGGAKGVTDTQYF. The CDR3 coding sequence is TGCGCCATCAGCTTTGGAAGCGGGGGGGCCAAAGGTGTTACAGATACGCAGTATTTT.

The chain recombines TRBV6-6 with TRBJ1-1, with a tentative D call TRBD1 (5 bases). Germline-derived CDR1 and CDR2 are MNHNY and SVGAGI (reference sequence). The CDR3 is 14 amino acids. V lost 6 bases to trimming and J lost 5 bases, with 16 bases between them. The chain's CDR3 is CASRITGSYTEAFF. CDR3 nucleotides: TGTGCCAGCAGAATAACAGGATCCTATACTGAAGCTTTCTTT.

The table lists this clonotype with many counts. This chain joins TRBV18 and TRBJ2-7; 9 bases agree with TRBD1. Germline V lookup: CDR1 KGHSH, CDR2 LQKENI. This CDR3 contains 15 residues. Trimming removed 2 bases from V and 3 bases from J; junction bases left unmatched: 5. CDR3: CASSPGTGQRYEQYF. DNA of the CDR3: TGTGCCAGCTCACCAGGGACAGGGCAGCGCTACGAGCAGTACTTC.

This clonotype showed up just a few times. The CDR3 nucleotides read TGTGCCAGCAGCTTAGTCCCAGGGACGGAAAACACCATATATTTT. It yields the protein CASSLVPGTENTIYF. V and J are TRBV7-2 and TRBJ1-3, with D possibly being TRBD1 (5 bases). The V end was cut by 1 base, the J end by 6 bases, with 13 bases between. The CDR3 runs 15 residues. Germline V lookup: CDR1 SGHTA, CDR2 FQGNSA. Drawing the rest from reference TRBV7-2 and TRBJ1-3, the complete variable domain is GAGVSQSPSNKVTEKGKDVELRCDPISGHTALYWYRQSLGQGLEFLIYFQGNSAPDKSGLPSDRFSAERTGGSVSTLTIQRTQQEDSAVYLCASSLVPGTENTIYFGEGSWLTVV.

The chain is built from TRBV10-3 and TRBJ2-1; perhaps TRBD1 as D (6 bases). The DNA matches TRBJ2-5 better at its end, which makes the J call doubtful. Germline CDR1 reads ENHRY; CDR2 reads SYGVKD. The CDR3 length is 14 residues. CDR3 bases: TGTGCCATCAGTGTGGGACATGCGGGAGAGACCCAGTACTTC. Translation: CAISVGHAGETQYF.

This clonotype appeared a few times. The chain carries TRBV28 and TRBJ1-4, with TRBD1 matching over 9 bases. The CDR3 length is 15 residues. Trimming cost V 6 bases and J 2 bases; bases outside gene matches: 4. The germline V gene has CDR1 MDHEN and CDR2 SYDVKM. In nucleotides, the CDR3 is TGTGCCAGCAGGGGACAGGGTTTCACTAATGAAAAACTGTTTTTT. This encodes CASRGQGFTNEKLFF.

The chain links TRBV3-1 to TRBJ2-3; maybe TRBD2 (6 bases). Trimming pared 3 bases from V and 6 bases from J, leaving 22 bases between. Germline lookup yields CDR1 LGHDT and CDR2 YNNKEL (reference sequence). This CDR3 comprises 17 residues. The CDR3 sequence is CASSHPWDALRGDTQYF. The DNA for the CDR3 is TGTGCCAGCAGCCATCCGTGGGACGCACTCCGGGGGGATACGCAGTATTTT.

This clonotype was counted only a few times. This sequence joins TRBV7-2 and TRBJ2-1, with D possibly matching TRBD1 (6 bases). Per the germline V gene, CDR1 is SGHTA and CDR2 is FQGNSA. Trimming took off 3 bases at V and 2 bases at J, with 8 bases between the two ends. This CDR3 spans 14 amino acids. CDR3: CASSFPGAYNEQFF. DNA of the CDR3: TGTGCCAGCAGCTTTCCAGGGGCCTACAATGAGCAGTTCTTC.

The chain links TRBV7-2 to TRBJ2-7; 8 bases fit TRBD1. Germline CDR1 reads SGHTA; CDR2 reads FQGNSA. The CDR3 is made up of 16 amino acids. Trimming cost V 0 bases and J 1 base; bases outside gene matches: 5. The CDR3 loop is CASSLATTGDSYEQYV. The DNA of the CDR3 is TGTGCCAGCAGCTTAGCGACGACAGGGGATTCCTACGAGCAGTACGTC.

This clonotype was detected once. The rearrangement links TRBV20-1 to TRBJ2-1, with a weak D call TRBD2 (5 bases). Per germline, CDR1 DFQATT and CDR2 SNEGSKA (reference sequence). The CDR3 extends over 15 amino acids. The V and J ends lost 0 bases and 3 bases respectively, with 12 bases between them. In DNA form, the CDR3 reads TGCAGTGCTAGAGAAGAGGGAGTGGGCTACAATGAGCAGTTCTTC. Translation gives CSAREEGVGYNEQFF.

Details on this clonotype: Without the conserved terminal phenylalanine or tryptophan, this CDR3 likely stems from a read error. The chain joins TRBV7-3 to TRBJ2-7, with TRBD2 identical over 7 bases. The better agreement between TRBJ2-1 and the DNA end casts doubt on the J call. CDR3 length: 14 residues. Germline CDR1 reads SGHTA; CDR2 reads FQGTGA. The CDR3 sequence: CASSTGGIDNEQFL. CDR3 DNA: TGTGCCAGCAGTACCGGGGGGATTGACAATGAGCAGTTCCTC.